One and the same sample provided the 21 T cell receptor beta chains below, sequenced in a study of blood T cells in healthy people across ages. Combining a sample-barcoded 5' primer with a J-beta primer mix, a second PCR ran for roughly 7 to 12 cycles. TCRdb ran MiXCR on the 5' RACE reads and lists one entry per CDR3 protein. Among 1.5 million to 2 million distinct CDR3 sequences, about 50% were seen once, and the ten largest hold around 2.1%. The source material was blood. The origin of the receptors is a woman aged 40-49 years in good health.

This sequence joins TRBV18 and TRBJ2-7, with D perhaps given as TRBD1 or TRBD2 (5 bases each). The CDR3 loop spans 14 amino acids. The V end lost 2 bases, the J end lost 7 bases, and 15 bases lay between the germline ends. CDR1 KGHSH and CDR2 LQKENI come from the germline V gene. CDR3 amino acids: CASSPSRDRREQYF. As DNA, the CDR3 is TGTGCCAGCTCACCAAGCCGGGACCGGCGAGAGCAGTACTTC.

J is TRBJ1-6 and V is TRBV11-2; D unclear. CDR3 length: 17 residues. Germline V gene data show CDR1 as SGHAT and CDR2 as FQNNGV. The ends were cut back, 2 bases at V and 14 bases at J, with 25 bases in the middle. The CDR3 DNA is TGTGCCAGCAGCTTACGCCCCTCTGAGGATATAATTCGGACCCTCCACTTT. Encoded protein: CASSLRPSEDIIRTLHF.

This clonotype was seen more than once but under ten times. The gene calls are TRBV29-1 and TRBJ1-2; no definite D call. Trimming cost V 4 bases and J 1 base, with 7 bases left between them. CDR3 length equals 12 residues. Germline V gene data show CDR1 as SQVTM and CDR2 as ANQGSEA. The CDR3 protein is CSVGQINYGYTF. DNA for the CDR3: TGCAGCGTTGGGCAGATTAACTATGGCTACACCTTC.

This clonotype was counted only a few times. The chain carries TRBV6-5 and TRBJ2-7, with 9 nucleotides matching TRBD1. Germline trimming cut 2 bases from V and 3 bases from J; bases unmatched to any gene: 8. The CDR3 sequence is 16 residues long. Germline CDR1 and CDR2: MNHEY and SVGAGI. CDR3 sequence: CASSYGSGTGRYEQYF. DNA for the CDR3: TGTGCCAGCAGTTACGGCTCCGGGACAGGGCGCTACGAGCAGTACTTC.

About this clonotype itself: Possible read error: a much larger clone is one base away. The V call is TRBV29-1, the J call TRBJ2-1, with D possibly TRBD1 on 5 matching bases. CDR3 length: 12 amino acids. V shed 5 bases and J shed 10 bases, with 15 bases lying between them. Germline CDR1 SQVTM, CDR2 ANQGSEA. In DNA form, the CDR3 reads TGCAGCGTTCGTTCCTACAGGCACGAGCAGTTCTTC. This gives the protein CSVRSYRHEQFF.

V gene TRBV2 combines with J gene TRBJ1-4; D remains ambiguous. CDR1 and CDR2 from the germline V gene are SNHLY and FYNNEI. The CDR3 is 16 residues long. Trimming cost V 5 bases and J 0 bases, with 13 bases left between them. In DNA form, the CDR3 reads TGTGCCAGCAGTCTTTACAGTCCTTCAACTAATGAAAAACTGTTTTTT. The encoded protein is CASSLYSPSTNEKLFF.

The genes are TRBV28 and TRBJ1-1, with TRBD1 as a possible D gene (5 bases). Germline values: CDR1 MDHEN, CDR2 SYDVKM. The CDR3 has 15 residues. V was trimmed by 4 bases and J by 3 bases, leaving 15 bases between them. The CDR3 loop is CASSSTFGQDTEAFF. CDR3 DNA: TGTGCCAGCAGTTCAACATTCGGACAAGACACTGAAGCTTTCTTT.

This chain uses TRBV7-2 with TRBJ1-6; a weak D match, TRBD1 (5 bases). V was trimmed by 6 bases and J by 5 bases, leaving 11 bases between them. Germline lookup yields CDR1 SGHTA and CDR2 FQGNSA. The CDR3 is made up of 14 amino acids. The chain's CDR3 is CASSRGLNNSPLHF. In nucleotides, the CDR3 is TGTGCCAGCAGTCGGGGACTAAATAATTCACCCCTCCACTTT. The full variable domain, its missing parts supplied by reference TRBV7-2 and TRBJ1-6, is GAGVSQSPSNKVTEKGKDVELRCDPISGHTALYWYRQSLGQGLEFLIYFQGNSAPDKSGLPSDRFSAERTGGSVSTLTIQRTQQEDSAVYLCASSRGLNNSPLHFGNGTRLTVT.

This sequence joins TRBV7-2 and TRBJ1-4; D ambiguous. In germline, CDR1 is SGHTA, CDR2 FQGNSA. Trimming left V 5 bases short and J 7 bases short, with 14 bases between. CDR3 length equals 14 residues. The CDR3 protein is CASSLRLVSEKLFF. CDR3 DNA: TGTGCCAGCAGCCTCCGCCTGGTTAGTGAAAAACTGTTTTTT.

CDR3 protein: CASSPPGQGARKELFF. The CDR3 bases are TGTGCCAGCAGTCCCCCGGGACAGGGGGCGCGTAAGGAACTGTTTTTT. The chain employs TRBV6-5 and TRBJ1-4; TRBD1 aligns across 12 bases. The CDR3 spans 16 residues. The V segment lost 5 bases and the J segment 12 bases; nucleotides outside the gene matches: 13. The germline V gene has CDR1 MNHEY and CDR2 SVGAGI.

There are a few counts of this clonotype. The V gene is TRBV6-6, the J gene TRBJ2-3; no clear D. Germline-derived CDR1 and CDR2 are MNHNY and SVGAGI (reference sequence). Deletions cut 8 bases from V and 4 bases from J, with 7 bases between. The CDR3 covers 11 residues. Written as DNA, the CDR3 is TGTGCCAGCCCCTCGGCAGATACGCAGTATTTT. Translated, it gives CASPSADTQYF.

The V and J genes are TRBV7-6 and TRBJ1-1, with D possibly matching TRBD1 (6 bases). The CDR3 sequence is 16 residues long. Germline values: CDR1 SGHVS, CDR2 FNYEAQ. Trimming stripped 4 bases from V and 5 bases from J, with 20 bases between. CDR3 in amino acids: CASSSTFGGRYTEAFF. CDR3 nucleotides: TGTGCCAGCAGCTCCACTTTCGGGGGGCGGTATACTGAAGCTTTCTTT.

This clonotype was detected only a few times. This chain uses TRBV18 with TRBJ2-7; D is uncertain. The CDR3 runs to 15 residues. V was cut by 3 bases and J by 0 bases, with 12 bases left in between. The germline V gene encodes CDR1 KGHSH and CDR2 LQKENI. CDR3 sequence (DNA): TGTGCCAGCTCACCGGAACCTTTTGCCTCCTACGAGCAGTACTTC. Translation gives CASSPEPFASYEQYF.

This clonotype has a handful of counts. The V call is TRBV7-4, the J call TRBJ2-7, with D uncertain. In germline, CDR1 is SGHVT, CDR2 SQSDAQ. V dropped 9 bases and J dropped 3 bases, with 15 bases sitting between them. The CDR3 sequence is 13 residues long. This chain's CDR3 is CARNRANFYEQYF. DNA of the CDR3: TGTGCCAGAAATAGGGCAAATTTCTACGAGCAGTACTTC. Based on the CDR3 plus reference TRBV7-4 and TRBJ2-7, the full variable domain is GAGVSQSPRYKVAKRGRDVALRCDSISGHVTLYWYRQTLGQGSEVLTYSQSDAQRDKSGRPSGRFSAERPERSVSTLKIQRTEQGDSAVYLCARNRANFYEQYFGPGTRLTVT.

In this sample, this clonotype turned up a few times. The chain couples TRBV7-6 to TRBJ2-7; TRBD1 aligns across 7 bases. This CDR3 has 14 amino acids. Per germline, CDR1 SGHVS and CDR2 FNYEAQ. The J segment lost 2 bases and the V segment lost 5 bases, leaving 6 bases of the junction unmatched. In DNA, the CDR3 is TGTGCCAGCAGCCCGGAACAGGGGACCTACGAGCAGTACTTC. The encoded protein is CASSPEQGTYEQYF.

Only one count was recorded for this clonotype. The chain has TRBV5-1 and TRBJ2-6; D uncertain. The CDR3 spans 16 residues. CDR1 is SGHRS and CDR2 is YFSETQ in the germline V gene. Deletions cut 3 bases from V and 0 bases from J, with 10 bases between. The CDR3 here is CASSSRRSSGANVLTF. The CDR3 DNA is TGCGCCAGCAGCTCCCGACGGAGCTCTGGGGCCAACGTCCTGACTTTC.

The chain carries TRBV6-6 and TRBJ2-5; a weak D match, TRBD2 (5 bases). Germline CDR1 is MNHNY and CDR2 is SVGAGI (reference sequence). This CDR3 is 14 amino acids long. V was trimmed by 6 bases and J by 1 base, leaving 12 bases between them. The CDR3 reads CASRSGRFQETQYF. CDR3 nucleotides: TGTGCCAGCAGAAGCGGACGGTTCCAAGAGACCCAGTACTTC.

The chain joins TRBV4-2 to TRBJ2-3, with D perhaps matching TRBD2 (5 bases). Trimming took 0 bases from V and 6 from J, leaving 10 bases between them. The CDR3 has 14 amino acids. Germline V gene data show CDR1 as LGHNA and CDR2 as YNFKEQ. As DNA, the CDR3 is TGTGCCAGCAGCCAAGATTCCCGGGGTGATACGCAGTATTTT. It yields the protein CASSQDSRGDTQYF.

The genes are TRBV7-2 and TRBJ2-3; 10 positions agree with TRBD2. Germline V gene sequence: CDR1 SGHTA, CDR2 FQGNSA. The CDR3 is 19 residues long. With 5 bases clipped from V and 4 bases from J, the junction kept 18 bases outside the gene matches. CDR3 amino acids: CASSALGLAGVDHPDTQYF. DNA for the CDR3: TGTGCCAGCAGCGCCTTGGGGCTAGCGGGGGTTGATCACCCAGATACGCAGTATTTT.

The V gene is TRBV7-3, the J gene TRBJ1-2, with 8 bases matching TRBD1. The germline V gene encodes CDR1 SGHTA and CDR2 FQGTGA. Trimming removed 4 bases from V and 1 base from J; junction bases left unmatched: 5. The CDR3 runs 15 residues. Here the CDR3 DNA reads TGTGCCAGCAGCTACGGACAGGGAAGTAACTATGGCTACACCTTC. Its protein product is CASSYGQGSNYGYTF.

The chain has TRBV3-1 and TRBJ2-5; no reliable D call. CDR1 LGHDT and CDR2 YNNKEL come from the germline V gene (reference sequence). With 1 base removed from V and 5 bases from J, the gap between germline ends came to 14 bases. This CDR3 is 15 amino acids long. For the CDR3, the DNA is TGTGCCAGCAGCCAAGGGACGCAAGAAGGGGAGACCCAGTACTTC. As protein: CASSQGTQEGETQYF.